These 22 T cell receptor beta chains share one sample of origin, sequenced in a study of cytomegalovirus exposure and HLA in healthy donors. A multiplex PCR was run with 60 Vbeta primers and 13 Jbeta primers. TCRdb keeps only in-frame clones here, not all; method: immunoSEQ multiplex PCR. The sample includes approximately 290,000 clones, under 90% of them seen just once. Specimen: PBMCs. These receptor sequences come from a girl aged 2 to 9 in good health and CMV-seronegative.

The chain joins TRBV29-1 to TRBJ1-2; maybe TRBD1 (6 bases). Trimming removed 1 base from V and 0 bases from J, with 15 bases in between. Per the germline V gene, CDR1 is SQVTM and CDR2 is ANQGSEA. The CDR3 sequence is 16 residues long. CDR3 amino acids: CSVEGAGAGTNYGYTF. The CDR3 region has the DNA TGCAGCGTTGAAGGTGCAGGGGCAGGGACTAACTATGGCTACACCTTC.

The V call is TRBV5-1, the J call TRBJ1-2; 7 nucleotides match TRBD1. CDR3 length: 13 amino acids. Unmatched junction bases numbered 8, after V lost 4 bases and J lost 8 bases. From germline, CDR1 is SGHRS and CDR2 YFSETQ. This chain's CDR3 is CASSHLLRGGYTF. In DNA form, the CDR3 reads TGCGCCAGCAGCCACCTACTCAGGGGGGGCTACACCTTC.

The chain recombines TRBV15 with TRBJ2-5, with D possibly matching TRBD1 (6 bases). The CDR3 has 14 amino acids. Germline-derived CDR1 and CDR2 are LNHNV and YYDKDF (reference sequence). Trimming stripped 1 base from V and 5 bases from J, with 11 bases between. CDR3 coding DNA: TGTGCCACCAGCAGAGGCGATAGGGGGGAGACCCAGTACTTC. Its translation: CATSRGDRGETQYF.

The gene calls are TRBV2 and TRBJ2-1; 7 bases fit TRBD1. J lost 4 bases, V lost 6 bases, and 6 bases had no gene match. The CDR3 is 14 residues long. The V gene's germline CDR1 is SNHLY and CDR2 FYNNEI. CDR3: CASRQGIMYNEQFF. The CDR3 DNA is TGTGCCAGCAGACAGGGGATAATGTACAATGAGCAGTTCTTC.

The chain uses TRBV28 and TRBJ1-5, with a weak D call TRBD1 (5 bases). CDR1 is MDHEN and CDR2 is SYDVKM in the germline V gene. Trimming took 3 bases from V and 4 from J, leaving 10 bases between them. The CDR3 runs to 14 residues. The CDR3, as DNA: TGTGCCAGCAGTTTCCCAGGGTTAAATCAGCCCCAGCATTTT. As protein: CASSFPGLNQPQHF.

The rearrangement joins TRBV5-1 to TRBJ1-5; D is undetermined. The CDR3 has 14 amino acids. Germline CDR1 and CDR2: SGHRS and YFSETQ. Trimming took off 2 bases at V and 5 bases at J, with 11 bases between the two ends. DNA of the CDR3: TGCGCCAGCAGCTTAAACGGGGAGGATCAGCCCCAGCATTTT. It codes for CASSLNGEDQPQHF.

This clone has only a few counts. The rearrangement joins TRBV9 to TRBJ1-1; D ambiguous. Trimming removed 4 bases at V and 2 bases at J, with 15 bases between. The CDR3 contains 15 residues. The germline V gene encodes CDR1 SGDLS and CDR2 YYNGEE. The CDR3 DNA is TGTGCCAGCAGCCCACACCCCGGGTCCAACACTGAAGCTTTCTTT. Its protein product is CASSPHPGSNTEAFF.

The gene calls are TRBV5-6 and TRBJ1-6; tentatively, D is TRBD1 (5 bases). There are 13 residues in the CDR3. In germline, CDR1 is SGHDT, CDR2 YYEEEE. V was pared by 0 bases and J by 9 bases, with 7 bases between. CDR3 in DNA: TGTGCCAGCAGCTTGGCGGGGGTTTCACCCCTCCACTTT. This gives the protein CASSLAGVSPLHF.

The rearrangement uses TRBV27 and TRBJ2-1; 10 positions agree with TRBD2. Unmatched junction bases numbered 8, after V lost 3 bases and J lost 9 bases. The CDR3 runs to 15 residues. Germline-derived CDR1 and CDR2 are MNHEY and SMNVEV (reference sequence). CDR3 residues: CASSLSGGAIGEQFF. The CDR3 coding sequence is TGTGCCAGCAGTTTGAGCGGGGGGGCTATAGGTGAGCAGTTCTTC.

J is TRBJ2-7 and V is TRBV15, with D perhaps TRBD2 (6 bases). This CDR3 comprises 15 residues. V dropped 0 bases and J dropped 6 bases, with 15 bases sitting between them. CDR1 LNHNV and CDR2 YYDKDF come from the germline V gene (reference sequence). CDR3 DNA: TGTGCCACCAGCAGAGATACGGGGGTCCGTGGCGAGCAGTACTTC. It translates to CATSRDTGVRGEQYF.

J is TRBJ1-1 and V is TRBV7-6; 8 positions agree with TRBD1. Germline assignment: CDR1 SGHVS and CDR2 FNYEAQ. V shed 0 bases, J shed 3 bases, and the junction held 3 bases outside the gene matches. There are 15 residues in the CDR3. The CDR3 protein is CASSLATTGDTEAFF. The CDR3 nucleotides are TGTGCCAGCAGCTTAGCTACGACAGGGGACACTGAAGCTTTCTTT.

The V and J genes are TRBV28 and TRBJ1-2, with 11 nucleotides matching TRBD1. CDR1 and CDR2 from the germline V gene are MDHEN and SYDVKM. With V trimmed by 6 bases and J by 4 bases, 4 bases remained unmatched. This CDR3 comprises 14 residues. The CDR3 sequence: CASSRTGGGYGYTF. In DNA, the CDR3 is TGTGCCAGCAGCCGGACAGGGGGCGGCTATGGCTACACCTTC.

This chain connects TRBV7-6 to TRBJ1-3; D ambiguous. V shed 5 bases and J shed 0 bases, with 11 bases lying between them. CDR1 and CDR2 (germline): SGHVS, FNYEAQ. This CDR3 is built from 15 residues. CDR3 sequence (DNA): TGTGCCAGCAGCCGGTATATTAACTCTGGAAACACCATATATTTT. Protein: CASSRYINSGNTIYF.

In this sample, this clone turned up a few times. This chain links TRBV14 with TRBJ1-5; D gene ambiguous. The CDR3 totals 15 residues. CDR1 and CDR2 from the germline V gene are SGHDN and FVKESK. Trimming took off 5 bases at V and 4 bases at J, with 15 bases between the two ends. The CDR3 sequence is CASSEYLRLNQPQHF. The CDR3 DNA follows: TGTGCCAGCAGCGAATATCTACGGTTGAATCAGCCCCAGCATTTT.

This clone was detected only once. The rearrangement links TRBV19 to TRBJ1-6, with D unclear. This CDR3 spans 15 amino acids. Germline CDR1 LNHDA, CDR2 SQIVND (reference sequence). Trimming left V 7 bases short and J 8 bases short, with 18 bases between. CDR3: CASKAERMDYSPLHF. CDR3 DNA sequence: TGTGCCAGTAAGGCTGAGCGCATGGATTATTCACCCCTCCACTTT.

The CDR3 DNA sequence: TGTGCCAGCAGTTATACAGGGGGCAAAGCTGAAAAACTGTTTTTT. Its translation is CASSYTGGKAEKLFF. The chain carries TRBV6-6 and TRBJ1-4; TRBD1 matches 9 bases. This CDR3 has 15 residues. V was pared by 3 bases and J by 7 bases, with 6 bases of the junction left unmatched. Germline V lookup: CDR1 MNHNY, CDR2 SVGAGI (reference sequence).

The J gene is TRBJ1-5, the V gene TRBV7-8; D is perhaps TRBD1 (5 bases). CDR1 is SGHVS and CDR2 is FQNEAQ in the germline V gene. The CDR3 sequence is 14 residues long. Trimming took off 5 bases at V and 1 base at J, with 9 bases between the two ends. As DNA, the CDR3 is TGTGCCAGCAGCAAAGGGGTGAGCAATCAGCCCCAGCATTTT. It translates to CASSKGVSNQPQHF.

The chain combines TRBV7-6 with TRBJ2-1; TRBD1 matches at 7 bases. Trimming at V came to 5 bases and at J to 6 bases, leaving 16 bases not matched to a gene. The CDR3 has 17 residues. CDR1 and CDR2 from the germline V gene are SGHVS and FNYEAQ. CDR3 nucleotides: TGTGCCAGCAGCATTACTATAACCGGGACAGTCAGCAATGAGCAGTTCTTC. Amino acid sequence: CASSITITGTVSNEQFF. Complete variable domain (other parts from reference TRBV7-6 and TRBJ2-1): GAGVSQSPRYKVTKRGQDVALRCDPISGHVSLYWYRQALGQGPEFLTYFNYEAQQDKSGLPNDRFSAERPEGSISTLTIQRTEQRDSAMYRCASSITITGTVSNEQFFGPGTRLTVL.

The CDR3 loop reads CASSLRQGARNQPQHF. Here the CDR3 DNA reads TGCGCCAGCAGCCTAAGACAGGGGGCGCGAAATCAGCCCCAGCATTTT. V gene TRBV4-1 combines with J gene TRBJ1-5; 10 bases are a match to TRBD1. V lost 4 bases, J lost 4 bases, and 7 bases stayed unmatched. CDR1 MGHRA and CDR2 YSYEKL come from the germline V gene. This CDR3 is 16 amino acids long.

This chain connects TRBV27 to TRBJ1-6; 9 bases line up with TRBD1. The CDR3 is made up of 14 amino acids. V shed 6 bases, J shed 10 bases, and the junction held 7 bases outside the gene matches. The germline V gene has CDR1 MNHEY and CDR2 SMNVEV (reference sequence). The CDR3 loop reads CASRLGQGRSPLHF. CDR3 DNA: TGTGCCAGCAGACTGGGACAGGGACGGTCACCCCTCCACTTT.

The V gene is TRBV5-1, the J gene TRBJ2-7; TRBD2 agrees at 13 bases. Per germline, CDR1 SGHRS and CDR2 YFSETQ. The ends lost 0 bases at V and 0 bases at J; junction bases unmatched: 12. This CDR3 contains 20 residues. This CDR3 reads CASSLAGTSGTESYSYEQYF. Here the CDR3 DNA reads TGCGCCAGCAGCTTGGCCGGGACTAGCGGGACCGAATCCTACTCCTACGAGCAGTACTTC.

The chain joins TRBV10-3 to TRBJ2-3, with TRBD1 matching over 10 bases. V was pared by 0 bases and J by 2 bases, with 11 bases of the junction left unmatched. This CDR3 comprises 19 residues. Germline V lookup: CDR1 ENHRY, CDR2 SYGVKD. The CDR3 reads CAISESTQDRGFLTDTQYF. CDR3 coding DNA: TGTGCCATCAGTGAGTCGACTCAGGACAGGGGGTTCCTCACAGATACGCAGTATTTT.